The 21 T cell receptor beta chains given below trace back to one sample, sequenced in a study of cytotoxic CD8 clonotypes in ibrutinib-treated CLL. The assay was immunoSEQ multiplex PCR, and TCRdb's table has in-frame clones only and misses some. The sample has 100,000 to 150,000 clones; roughly 88% are singletons. Specimen: PBMCs, collected after 24 months of ibrutinib treatment. Receptors were obtained from a human donor with chronic lymphocytic leukemia.

The chain couples TRBV7-6 to TRBJ2-1; possibly TRBD2 for D (5 bases). The CDR3 runs to 16 residues. Germline loops: CDR1 SGHVS, CDR2 FNYEAQ. V was pared by 4 bases and J by 10 bases, with 23 bases between. The CDR3 loop reads CASSSKVSAPRGEQFF. In nucleotides, the CDR3 is TGTGCCAGCAGCTCAAAGGTCAGCGCTCCTCGGGGAGAGCAGTTCTTC.

This clone was detected only once. The DNA of the CDR3 is TGTGCCAGCAGTTTCCAGCGGGTCCTCACTGAAGCTTTCTTT. It yields the protein CASSFQRVLTEAFF. The V and J genes are TRBV28 and TRBJ1-1; D call uncertain. CDR1 MDHEN and CDR2 SYDVKM come from the germline V gene. V dropped 3 bases and J dropped 4 bases, with 12 bases sitting between them. The CDR3 is 14 amino acids.

The CDR3 is CASSVLTSGRAKSEQYF. CDR3 in DNA: TGTGCCAGCAGTGTGTTGACTAGCGGGAGGGCAAAGAGTGAGCAGTACTTC. The chain carries TRBV6-1 and TRBJ2-7; 14 nucleotides match TRBD2. Per germline, CDR1 MNHNS and CDR2 SASEGT. The CDR3 sequence is 17 residues long. The V segment lost 4 bases and the J segment 7 bases; nucleotides outside the gene matches: 12.

This clone was detected a few times. The chain joins TRBV5-1 to TRBJ1-6, with D tentatively TRBD1 (5 bases). This CDR3 has 14 amino acids. The germline V gene has CDR1 SGHRS and CDR2 YFSETQ. Trimming took off 0 bases at V and 6 bases at J, with 7 bases between the two ends. This CDR3 is CASSLGQTNSPLHF. The CDR3 coding sequence is TGCGCCAGCAGCTTGGGACAGACTAATTCACCCCTCCACTTT.

The rearrangement links TRBV7-2 to TRBJ2-7, with D perhaps TRBD1 (5 bases). In germline, CDR1 is SGHTA, CDR2 FQGNSA. The CDR3 is made up of 13 amino acids. Trimming removed 5 bases from V and 4 bases from J, with 12 bases in between. CDR3 nucleotide sequence: TGTGCCAGCAGCACGAGACAGCAATACGAGCAGTACTTC. Its protein product is CASSTRQQYEQYF.

This clone was found a few times. V gene TRBV28 combines with J gene TRBJ1-4; a possible D gene is TRBD1 (5 bases). The V end was cut by 3 bases, the J end by 0 bases, with 23 bases between. The CDR3 runs to 20 residues. Germline assignment: CDR1 MDHEN and CDR2 SYDVKM. Here the CDR3 DNA reads TGTGCCAGCAGTTTCCCCTCGGGGCAGGCCCTCTACTCAACTAATGAAAAACTGTTTTTT. Its protein is CASSFPSGQALYSTNEKLFF.

The chain joins TRBV7-2 to TRBJ1-1; TRBD1 matches at 7 bases. The CDR3 has 14 amino acids. Germline values: CDR1 SGHTA, CDR2 FQGNSA. The V and J ends lost 5 bases and 1 base, in that order; junction bases with no gene match: 4. CDR3 DNA: TGTGCCAGCAGCCGAAACAGGGGGAACACTGAAGCTTTCTTT. Protein: CASSRNRGNTEAFF.

The rearrangement links TRBV5-1 to TRBJ1-1, with D uncertain. Trimming left V 4 bases short and J 2 bases short, with 18 bases between. The CDR3 extends over 16 amino acids. Germline V gene lookup returns CDR1 SGHRS and CDR2 YFSETQ. CDR3 in DNA: TGCGCCAGCAGCCCCACACTCGGCACCGGAAACACTGAAGCTTTCTTT. Residues: CASSPTLGTGNTEAFF.

The genes are TRBV6-1 and TRBJ1-1; D is uncertain. CDR3 length equals 13 residues. Looked up from germline, CDR1 is MNHNS and CDR2 is SASEGT. Trimming left V 6 bases short and J 1 base short, with 9 bases between. CDR3 DNA: TGTGCCAGCAGGGTGAACAGGAACACTGAAGCTTTCTTT. Protein: CASRVNRNTEAFF.

This chain links TRBV4-1 with TRBJ2-3; D call uncertain. Between the trimmed V and J ends, which lost 1 base and 2 bases, there was a span of 16 bases. The CDR3 consists of 17 residues. Germline CDR1 and CDR2: MGHRA and YSYEKL. The CDR3 sequence is CASSQVGHGRYTDTQYF. In DNA, the CDR3 is TGCGCCAGCAGCCAAGTCGGTCACGGACGGTACACAGATACGCAGTATTTT.

The V and J genes are TRBV4-1 and TRBJ2-7; D not certain. The CDR3 contains 15 residues. Germline lookup yields CDR1 MGHRA and CDR2 YSYEKL. V dropped 0 bases and J dropped 5 bases, with 14 bases sitting between them. The CDR3, as DNA: TGCGCCAGCAGCCAAGAGGCACCATCTGGCAACGAGCAGTACTTC. The encoded protein is CASSQEAPSGNEQYF.

J is TRBJ1-2 and V is TRBV19; 9 bases are a match to TRBD1. V shed 1 base, J shed 4 bases, and the junction held 7 bases outside the gene matches. This CDR3 comprises 16 residues. CDR1 is LNHDA, CDR2 SQIVND, per germline (reference sequence). The CDR3 spells CASSIAPTGQGYGYTF. The CDR3 DNA follows: TGTGCCAGTAGTATAGCCCCCACGGGACAGGGCTATGGCTACACCTTC.

This clone showed up just once. The CDR3 DNA reads as TGTGCCAGCAGAAAAACGGGGTCCGGGACGACCTTCTCCTACGAGCAGTACTTC. Protein: CASRKTGSGTTFSYEQYF. The chain is built from TRBV7-2 and TRBJ2-7; D is tentatively TRBD1 or TRBD2 (5 bases each). Trimming took off 6 bases at V and 0 bases at J, with 24 bases between the two ends. This CDR3 is built from 18 residues. Germline-derived CDR1 and CDR2 are SGHTA and FQGNSA.

The chain recombines TRBV21-1 with TRBJ2-7; the table's D call TRBD2 went unverified against the DNA. TRBV21-1 is marked as a pseudogene. The CDR3 has 19 amino acids. The chain's CDR3 is CASCSPCKSPLQSAGEQYF. The DNA for the CDR3 is TGTGCCAGCTGTTCTCCCTGTAAGTCCCCTCTTCAGTCCGCGGGAGAGCAGTACTTC.

This clone occurred a few times. This chain uses TRBV6-5 with TRBJ1-6; D ambiguous. From germline, CDR1 is MNHEY and CDR2 SVGAGI. Deletions cut 7 bases from V and 9 bases from J, with 16 bases between. The CDR3 extends over 14 amino acids. CDR3 bases: TGTGCCAGCACCCTCGGGAGGGTTAGTTCACCCCTCCACTTT. Translation gives CASTLGRVSSPLHF.

The V and J genes are TRBV6-6 and TRBJ1-3; D gene unclear. Trimming stripped 5 bases from V and 1 base from J, with 6 bases between. CDR3 length: 13 amino acids. Germline CDR1 and CDR2: MNHNY and SVGAGI (reference sequence). CDR3 nucleotides: TGTGCCAGCAGTGGGGAATCTGGAAACACCATATATTTT. Residues: CASSGESGNTIYF.

This clone was found a few times. The V and J genes are TRBV7-9 and TRBJ1-1; TRBD1 matches at 12 bases. Trimming cost V 5 bases and J 7 bases; bases outside gene matches: 5. The CDR3 length is 14 residues. Germline V gene sequence: CDR1 SEHNR, CDR2 FQNEAQ (reference sequence). CDR3 sequence (DNA): TGTGCCAGCAGCAGGGGACAGGGGGCGGGTGAAGCTTTCTTT. Encoded protein: CASSRGQGAGEAFF.

The chain recombines TRBV28 with TRBJ1-5; D ambiguous. The CDR3 length is 13 residues. Germline values: CDR1 MDHEN, CDR2 SYDVKM. Trimming removed 2 bases at V and 1 base at J, with 3 bases between. The CDR3 sequence: CASSLPSNQPQHF. The CDR3 DNA is TGTGCCAGCAGTTTACCGAGCAATCAGCCCCAGCATTTT. The full variable domain, completed using reference TRBV28 and TRBJ1-5, is DVKVTQSSRYLVKRTGEKVFLECVQDMDHENMFWYRQDPGLGLRLIYFSYDVKMKEKGDIPEGYSVSREKKERFSLILESASTNQTSMYLCASSLPSNQPQHFGDGTRLSIL.

The rearrangement links TRBV6-1 to TRBJ1-6, with 7 bases lining up with TRBD1. The CDR3 length is 15 residues. The J segment lost 9 bases and the V segment lost 6 bases, leaving 11 bases of the junction unmatched. Per germline, CDR1 MNHNS and CDR2 SASEGT. This CDR3 is CASRTRDSGSSPLHF. The CDR3 coding sequence is TGTGCCAGCAGGACGAGGGACAGCGGTAGTTCACCCCTCCACTTT.

V is TRBV11-2 and J is TRBJ1-1, with 7 bases that match TRBD1. Germline lookup yields CDR1 SGHAT and CDR2 FQNNGV. Trimming removed 5 bases from V and 0 bases from J; junction bases left unmatched: 3. This CDR3 is built from 14 residues. The CDR3 sequence: CASSKDRLNTEAFF. DNA of the CDR3: TGTGCCAGCAGCAAGGACAGGTTGAACACTGAAGCTTTCTTT.

The genes are TRBV10-3 and TRBJ1-4, with D uncertain. CDR1 is ENHRY and CDR2 is SYGVKD in the germline V gene. The ends were cut back, 3 bases at V and 7 bases at J, with 12 bases in the middle. The length of the CDR3 is 14 residues. CDR3 nucleotide sequence: TGTGCCATCAGTGAACGGGGTCAGGCTGAAAAACTGTTTTTT. Residues: CAISERGQAEKLFF.